This is a list of T cell receptor beta chains from one sample in a study of identical twins. TCRdb recomputed calls from the 5' RACE reads with MiXCR, one row per CDR3 protein. The table lists approximately 470,000 distinct CDR3 sequences, approximately 15% of them singletons. The sample was also reused in another study, on yellow fever vaccine responses in identical twins.

Sequencing input: CD4+ T cells sorted from blood. All receptors come from a woman in her late teens or twenties in good health. Each CDR3 is given with its conserved first and last residue. A D gene is named only where the DNA matches it firmly. Size is stated for part of the rows, as once, few or many counts, or as a class when the clone is expanded.

D	size	V	J	CDR3	DNA
TRBD1	.	TRBV20-1	TRBJ2-3	CSARDRRPRDREGDTQYF	TGCAGTGCTAGAGATAGGCGCCCGCGGGACAGGGAGGGAGATACGCAGTATTTT
.	many	TRBV20-1	TRBJ2-3	CSAPRGPTQYF	TGCAGTGCTCCCCGGGGTCCCACGCAGTATTTT
TRBD1	.	TRBV12-3/TRBV12-4	TRBJ1-4	CASGTGGTNEKLFF	TGTGCCAGCGGAACAGGGGGCACTAATGAAAAACTGTTTTTT
.	.	TRBV12-3/TRBV12-4	TRBJ2-7	CASSLGWGEQYF	TGTGCCAGCAGTCTGGGCTGGGGGGAGCAGTACTTC
.	few	TRBV7-8	TRBJ2-7	CASSYRDDVSYEQYF	TGTGCCAGCAGCTACCGGGACGACGTCTCCTACGAGCAGTACTTC
TRBD2	few	TRBV5-1	TRBJ2-7	CASSLRSSGRIGEQYF	TGCGCCAGCAGCTTGCGGTCTAGCGGGAGGATTGGCGAGCAGTACTTC
.	few	TRBV19	TRBJ2-1	CASSMDYTTEQFF	TGTGCCAGTAGTATGGACTACACTACTGAGCAGTTCTTC
.	few	TRBV23-1	TRBJ2-7	CASSRVPDLYEQYF	TGCGCCAGCAGTCGAGTTCCGGACCTCTACGAGCAGTACTTC
.	few	TRBV5-4	TRBJ2-3	CASSLGEKPSTDTQYF	TGTGCCAGCAGCTTGGGAGAGAAACCTAGCACAGATACGCAGTATTTT
.	.	TRBV14	TRBJ2-2	CASSQYLPAGELFF	TGTGCCAGCAGCCAATATCTACCCGCCGGGGAGCTGTTTTTT
TRBD1	.	TRBV30	TRBJ2-7	CAWNDRGHEQYF	TGTGCCTGGAACGACAGGGGCCACGAGCAGTACTTC
TRBD1	.	TRBV5-1	TRBJ2-5	CASSASQGSRETQYF	TGCGCCAGCAGCGCTTCACAGGGGTCCAGGGAGACCCAGTACTTC
.	few	TRBV10-3	TRBJ2-5	CAISGSTGLPETQYF	TGTGCCATCAGTGGTAGTACGGGTCTGCCAGAGACCCAGTACTTC
TRBD1	few	TRBV29-1	TRBJ2-1	CSALADRGENEQFF	TGCAGCGCTCTCGCGGACAGGGGTGAAAATGAGCAGTTCTTC
.	.	TRBV20-1	TRBJ2-7	CSAVGTVPYEQYF	TGCAGTGCTGTCGGGACGGTCCCCTACGAGCAGTACTTC
TRBD2	few	TRBV5-1	TRBJ2-3	CASSRSGTSGYTDTQYF	TGCGCCAGCAGCCGATCGGGGACTAGCGGATACACAGATACGCAGTATTTT
.	many	TRBV4-2	TRBJ2-3	CASSRPLEGGDTQYF	TGTGCCAGCAGCCGGCCCCTCGAGGGTGGAGATACGCAGTATTTT
.	few	TRBV7-6	TRBJ2-7	CASSLSDIYEQYF	TGTGCCAGCAGTCTTTCGGACATCTACGAGCAGTACTTC
.	.	TRBV6-2/TRBV6-3	TRBJ2-7	CASANVVQYF	TGTGCCAGCGCAAACGTGGTGCAGTACTTC
TRBD2	few	TRBV10-1	TRBJ2-2	CASSPMRLAGRRVGELFF	TGCGCCAGCAGCCCCATGAGACTAGCGGGAAGACGTGTCGGGGAGCTGTTTTTT
.	.	TRBV9	TRBJ2-2	CASSVLSGANTGELFF	TGTGCCAGCAGTGTATTATCAGGGGCCAACACCGGGGAGCTGTTTTTT
TRBD1	few	TRBV6-1	TRBJ1-1	CASRSAGTGLEGGAFF	TGTGCCAGCAGATCTGCCGGGACAGGTCTAGAAGGGGGAGCTTTCTTT
TRBD1	.	TRBV4-2	TRBJ1-1	CASSPQRGQSTEAFF	TGTGCCAGCAGCCCCCAAAGGGGGCAGAGCACTGAAGCTTTCTTT
TRBD1	.	TRBV20-1	TRBJ2-7	CSARARGQGKVYEQYF	TGCAGTGCTAGAGCCAGGGGGCAGGGGAAAGTCTACGAGCAGTACTTC
.	.	TRBV18	TRBJ2-1	CASSPQGGYNEQFF	TGTGCCAGCTCACCCCAGGGGGGCTACAATGAGCAGTTCTTC
.	few	TRBV20-1	TRBJ1-5	CSAEHGIPPQHF	TGCAGTGCTGAACACGGGATCCCGCCCCAGCATTTT
TRBD2	few	TRBV7-9	TRBJ2-5	CASSPSRVAGRQETQYF	TGTGCCAGCAGCCCCAGCCGGGTAGCGGGCCGACAAGAGACCCAGTACTTC
TRBD2	.	TRBV9	TRBJ2-4	CASSPSGGMAKNIQYF	TGTGCCAGCAGCCCCTCCGGGGGGATGGCCAAAAACATTCAGTACTTC
TRBD1	few	TRBV12-3/TRBV12-4	TRBJ2-5	CASSLGTGVGETQYF	TGTGCCAGCAGTTTAGGGACAGGGGTCGGGGAGACCCAGTACTTC
.	.	TRBV29-1	TRBJ1-1	CSVEDFRGAFDTEAFF	TGCAGCGTTGAAGATTTTCGGGGGGCCTTTGACACTGAAGCTTTCTTT
.	.	TRBV20-1	TRBJ2-7	CSAHRQDRLSYEQYF	TGCAGTGCACATCGACAGGACCGACTTTCCTACGAGCAGTACTTC
.	few	TRBV9	TRBJ2-7	CASSVGPSLAYEQYF	TGTGCCAGCAGCGTCGGGCCGTCCCTCGCCTACGAGCAGTACTTC
TRBD2	.	TRBV9	TRBJ2-1	CATGLAGDFSYNEQFF	TGTGCCACCGGACTAGCGGGGGACTTCTCCTACAATGAGCAGTTCTTC
TRBD2	.	TRBV10-2	TRBJ2-1	CASRILGAGGYNEQFF	TGCGCCAGCAGGATCCTGGGGGCGGGAGGCTACAATGAGCAGTTCTTC
.	.	TRBV7-6	TRBJ2-3	CASSFPQSARGRGMLDTQYF	TGTGCCAGCAGCTTCCCACAGAGTGCACGGGGGCGGGGTATGTTGGATACGCAGTATTTT
.	.	TRBV12-3/TRBV12-4	TRBJ1-5	CASSRGGISNQPQHF	TGTGCCAGCAGCCGGGGGGGAATTAGCAATCAGCCCCAGCATTTT
.	.	TRBV20-1	TRBJ1-6	CSAREAGVMDSPLHF	TGCAGTGCTAGAGAGGCGGGGGTAATGGATTCACCCCTCCACTTT
.	.	TRBV19	TRBJ2-7	CASSKRRDGPDEQYF	TGTGCCAGTAGTAAAAGGCGTGATGGGCCTGACGAGCAGTACTTC
.	.	TRBV7-2	TRBJ2-7	CASSPLAFTYEQYF	TGTGCCAGCAGCCCCTTGGCATTCACCTACGAGCAGTACTTC
.	.	TRBV5-1	TRBJ2-3	CASSLAGGGSSTDTQYF	TGCGCCAGCAGCTTGGCCGGAGGGGGATCTAGCACAGATACGCAGTATTTT
TRBD2	.	TRBV12-3/TRBV12-4	TRBJ2-3	CACSFQMGLAGTDTQYF	TGTGCCTGCAGTTTTCAAATGGGACTAGCAGGGACAGATACGCAGTATTTT
.	few	TRBV7-2	TRBJ2-5	CASSPRLWQETQYF	TGTGCCAGCAGCCCCCGCCTTTGGCAAGAGACCCAGTACTTC
TRBD1	few	TRBV20-1	TRBJ2-7	CSASDRGYEQYF	TGCAGTGCTAGCGACAGGGGCTACGAGCAGTACTTC
.	.	TRBV27	TRBJ1-2	CASSLHGSNYGYTF	TGTGCCAGCAGTTTACACGGGTCTAACTATGGCTACACCTTC
TRBD2	.	TRBV12-3/TRBV12-4	TRBJ2-1	CASRLSGGSNNEQFF	TGTGCCAGCAGACTAAGCGGGGGATCTAACAATGAGCAGTTCTTC
TRBD1	.	TRBV5-1	TRBJ2-2	CASKSLDRGYSTGELFF	TGCGCCAGCAAAAGCCTGGACAGGGGTTATAGCACCGGGGAGCTGTTTTTT
.	.	TRBV5-4	TRBJ1-1	CASSLQALGEAFF	TGTGCCAGCAGCTTGCAGGCACTGGGGGAAGCTTTCTTT
TRBD1	few	TRBV28	TRBJ1-1	CASSSTGGSLNTEAFF	TGTGCCAGCAGTTCCACAGGGGGCAGTCTGAACACTGAAGCTTTCTTT
.	.	TRBV2	TRBJ1-3	CASRQESSGNTIYF	TGTGCCAGCCGACAGGAGAGCTCTGGAAACACCATATATTTT
.	few	TRBV12-3/TRBV12-4	TRBJ2-7	CASSFIRGSEQYF	TGTGCCAGCAGTTTTATCAGGGGCAGCGAGCAGTACTTC
.	few	TRBV9	TRBJ1-6	CASSSTANNSPLHF	TGTGCCAGCAGCTCTACAGCTAATAATTCACCCCTCCACTTT
TRBD1	few	TRBV20-1	TRBJ2-5	CSASAGGLGETQYF	TGCAGTGCTAGCGCAGGGGGCCTGGGAGAGACCCAGTACTTC
.	few	TRBV24-1	TRBJ2-7	CATSAAGLESLEQYF	TGTGCCACCAGTGCCGCGGGACTCGAATCCCTGGAGCAGTACTTC
.	few	TRBV6-1	TRBJ2-1	CASSLLRSGRYNEQFF	TGTGCCAGCAGCCTATTACGATCAGGGAGGTACAATGAGCAGTTCTTC
.	.	TRBV12-3/TRBV12-4	TRBJ2-5	CASSDGQLQETQYF	TGTGCCAGCAGTGATGGACAGCTCCAAGAGACCCAGTACTTC
.	few	TRBV7-2	TRBJ2-5	CASSSQTIQETQYF	TGTGCCAGCAGCTCACAGACAATCCAAGAGACCCAGTACTTC
TRBD1	.	TRBV10-3	TRBJ2-1	CAIYGQGFANEQFF	TGTGCCATCTACGGACAGGGTTTCGCGAATGAGCAGTTCTTC
.	few	TRBV4-2	TRBJ2-3	CASSQGAGTSTDTQYF	TGTGCCAGCAGCCAAGGGGCTGGTACTAGCACAGATACGCAGTATTTT
.	many	TRBV7-2	TRBJ2-4	CASNSGGGPGGKNIQYF	TGTGCCAGCAATAGCGGAGGGGGACCTGGGGGCAAAAACATTCAGTACTTC